This T cell receptor beta chain was sequenced for a study of CD8+ T cells in alopecia areata. RNA was isolated and reverse transcribed to cDNA, the sequencing template. Generated by immunoSEQ multiplex PCR, the TCRdb table keeps only in-frame clones and is missing some. The repertoire holds some 98,000 clones, under 70% seen once, with about 16% in the top ten. This clone was seen a single time. One junction end does not reproduce the germline sequence, and a read error may be involved. The treatment denotes: oral pan-JAK inhibitor, 5-10 mg twice daily. Germline V lookup: CDR1 SEHNR, CDR2 FQNEAQ (reference sequence). The CDR3 spans 13 residues.

V and J are TRBV7-9 and TRBJ2-7; no clear D. The source material was CD8+ T cells sorted from blood, sampled at week 4, from a patient treated with tofacitinib. The TCR originated in a human donor with alopecia areata. CDR3 in DNA: TGTGCCGGCAGCTTAGTGCCAGACTACGAGCAGTACTTC. This codes for CAGSLVPDYEQYF. The variable domain in full, with the rest retrieved from reference TRBV7-9 and TRBJ2-7, is DTGVSQNPRHKITKRGQNVTFRCDPISEHNRLYWYRQTLGQGPEFLTYFQNEAQLEKSRLLSDRFSAERPKGSFSTLEIQRTEQGDSAMYLCAGSLVPDYEQYFGPGTRLTVT.